A single sample gave rise to the 14 T cell receptor beta chains below, sequenced in a study of T cell responses to AZD1222 COVID-19 vaccine. Only in-frame clones appear in the TCRdb table, and some are missing; sequencing was by immunoSEQ multiplex PCR. The data show 100,000 or so clones, less than 90% seen once. Source: peripheral blood, taken on day 0 of AZD1222 vaccination. Receptor source: an adult in good health.

This chain links TRBV10-2 with TRBJ1-1; 9 nucleotides align to TRBD1. The CDR3 has 16 residues. Germline V gene lookup returns CDR1 WSHSY and CDR2 SAAADI. J lost 2 bases, V lost 6 bases, and 10 bases had no gene match. The CDR3 sequence: CASSRIRDRVNTEAFF. The CDR3 bases are TGCGCCAGCAGCCGAATCCGGGACAGGGTAAACACTGAAGCTTTCTTT.

The chain's CDR3 is CASSTGQGLAAYNEQFF. DNA for the CDR3: TGTGCCAGTAGTACCGGTCAGGGACTAGCGGCTTACAATGAGCAGTTCTTC. V usage is TRBV19 and J usage is TRBJ2-1; 11 bases map to TRBD2. V lost 4 bases, J lost 4 bases, and 9 bases stayed unmatched. Germline V lookup: CDR1 LNHDA, CDR2 SQIVND (reference sequence). CDR3 size: 17 residues.

The chain links TRBV6-2 or TRBV6-3 to TRBJ2-7, with D possibly being TRBD1 (5 bases). The germline V and J ends were trimmed by 6 bases and 3 bases, with 12 bases remaining between them. CDR3 length equals 13 residues. Germline loops: CDR1 MNHEY, CDR2 SVGEGT. CDR3 protein: CASSPPGIYEQYV. For the CDR3, the DNA is TGTGCCAGCAGCCCCCCAGGGATCTACGAGCAGTACGTC.

This clone was counted a few times. V is TRBV24-1 and J is TRBJ2-5; either TRBD1 or TRBD2 may fit D (5 bases each). Germline V CDR1 and CDR2: KGHDR, SFDVKD. The CDR3 extends over 15 amino acids. The ends were cut back, 3 bases at V and 5 bases at J, with 15 bases in the middle. The CDR3 sequence: CATSDGGRAGETQYF. CDR3 coding DNA: TGTGCCACCAGTGATGGCGGCAGGGCGGGCGAGACCCAGTACTTC.

The genes are TRBV3-1 (or the pseudogene TRBV3-2) and TRBJ2-7; no firm D call. This CDR3 contains 14 residues. The ends were cut back, 1 base at V and 2 bases at J, with 9 bases in the middle. Germline CDR1 reads LGHDT; CDR2 reads YNNKEL (reference sequence). CDR3 loop: CASSQGNAAYEQYF. In DNA form, the CDR3 reads TGTGCCAGCAGCCAAGGGAACGCGGCCTACGAGCAGTACTTC.

CDR3 DNA sequence: TGTGCCACTAGGGCGGGGGGCGCGGACATTCAGTACTTC. Translating gives CATRAGGADIQYF. The V gene is TRBV19, the J gene TRBJ2-4, with 8 bases aligning to TRBD2. This CDR3 contains 13 residues. V was clipped by 10 bases and J by 8 bases; unmatched bases: 10. The germline V gene encodes CDR1 LNHDA and CDR2 SQIVND (reference sequence).

The chain is built from TRBV2 and TRBJ1-2; D is uncertain. From germline, CDR1 is SNHLY and CDR2 FYNNEI. The CDR3 length is 12 residues. The V end was cut by 5 bases, the J end by 5 bases, with 9 bases between. The CDR3 coding sequence is TGTGCCAGCAGTCAAACGGGTTATGGCTACACCTTC. It is translated as CASSQTGYGYTF.

The chain employs TRBV5-1 and TRBJ2-5, with TRBD2 matching over 13 bases. The CDR3 is 18 residues long. CDR1 and CDR2 from the germline V gene are SGHRS and YFSETQ. The trim removed 0 bases at V and 4 bases at J, leaving 9 bases unmatched. The DNA of the CDR3 is TGCGCCAGCAGCTTGGCTGGTGGACTAGCGGGAGAGGGAGAGACCCAGTACTTC. Encoded protein: CASSLAGGLAGEGETQYF.

As DNA, the CDR3 is TGCGCCAGCAGCTTCCGACAGGGAGACAATGAGCAGTTCTTC. This gives the protein CASSFRQGDNEQFF. The chain joins TRBV5-1 to TRBJ2-1; 7 bases are a match to TRBD1. The V gene's germline CDR1 is SGHRS and CDR2 YFSETQ. Trimming removed 2 bases from V and 5 bases from J; junction bases left unmatched: 4. There are 14 residues in the CDR3.

This chain links TRBV3-1 (or the pseudogene TRBV3-2) with TRBJ1-6; no reliable D call. There are 19 residues in the CDR3. Trimming shortened V by 0 bases and J by 0 bases, and 15 bases separated the two germline ends. Germline loops: CDR1 LGHDT, CDR2 YNNKEL (reference sequence). The CDR3 loop reads CASSQDSSRASSYNSPLHF. The CDR3 nucleotides read TGTGCCAGCAGCCAAGATTCTAGTAGAGCTAGCTCCTATAATTCACCCCTCCACTTT.

This chain links TRBV9 with TRBJ2-4; TRBD1 or TRBD2 may be the D gene (6 bases each). Trimming pared 2 bases from V and 8 bases from J, leaving 11 bases between. Germline values: CDR1 SGDLS, CDR2 YYNGEE. The CDR3 loop spans 13 amino acids. The chain's CDR3 is CASSVGGADIQYF. The DNA of the CDR3 is TGTGCCAGCAGCGTCGGGGGCGCGGACATTCAGTACTTC.

V is TRBV9 and J is TRBJ1-3, with a tentative D call TRBD1 (5 bases). The CDR3 is made up of 15 amino acids. CDR1 is SGDLS, CDR2 YYNGEE, per germline. V was shortened by 0 bases and J by 1 base, with 8 bases between the two germline ends. CDR3 nucleotides: TGTGCCAGCAGCGTAGGGGGGGAGTCTGGAAACACCATATATTTT. Its translation: CASSVGGESGNTIYF. Variable domain in full (rest from reference TRBV9 and TRBJ1-3): DSGVTQTPKHLITATGQRVTLRCSPRSGDLSVYWYQQSLDQGLQFLIQYYNGEERAKGNILERFSAQQFPDLHSELNLSSLELGDSALYFCASSVGGESGNTIYFGEGSWLTVV.

The chain has TRBV4-3 and TRBJ2-2, with 8 bases fitting TRBD1. Germline CDR1 is LGHNA and CDR2 is YSLEER. J lost 7 bases, V lost 0 bases, and 4 bases had no gene match. There are 15 residues in the CDR3. The CDR3 DNA reads as TGCGCCAGCAGCCAAGAGCAGGGGACAGGCGGGGAGCTGTTTTTT. Amino acid sequence: CASSQEQGTGGELFF.

This clone was observed a single time. The chain combines TRBV28 with TRBJ2-1, with D hard to call. This CDR3 spans 15 amino acids. In germline, CDR1 is MDHEN, CDR2 SYDVKM. V was clipped by 4 bases and J by 8 bases, with 18 bases between them. DNA for the CDR3: TGTGCCAGCAGTTCCGAAGGGTTGGGTGAATATGAGCAGTTCTTC. It is translated as CASSSEGLGEYEQFF.